Presented here are 14 T cell receptor beta chains from one specimen sequenced in a study of shared clonotypes between healthy human individuals. The repertoire was sequenced with immunoSEQ multiplex PCR; TCRdb's copy has only in-frame clones and lacks some. Of roughly 2,000,000 clones listed, about 93% are singletons. CD8 cells regarded as naive lacked CD45RO, were positively chosen for CCR7, and omitted terminally differentiated effector memory CD45RA+ cells. The source material was naive CD8+ T cells from PBMCs. These receptors were taken from a man aged 18 to 29 in good health. Some clones in this sample may be carry-over from other donors' samples.

About this clone: Other DNA sequences of this sample code for an identical CDR3. The V call is TRBV28, the J call TRBJ2-1, with 9 nucleotides matching TRBD2. V shed 2 bases, J shed 7 bases, and the junction held 3 bases outside the gene matches. CDR3 length: 14 residues. Germline values: CDR1 MDHEN, CDR2 SYDVKM. The CDR3 nucleotides read TGTGCCAGCAGTTTAGCGGGAGGGCCTAATGAGCAGTTCTTC. Translating gives CASSLAGGPNEQFF.

This clone showed up just once. In this CDR3 the conserved last residue, phenylalanine or tryptophan, is missing, so a read error is likely. The limits of the CDR3 on the DNA are not certain, so only TCRdb's listed CDR3 is given. This chain joins TRBV14 and TRBJ2-7; TRBD1 is the table's D call, not checked against the DNA. The CDR3 comprises 13 residues, both ends counted. CDR1 and CDR2 from the germline V gene are SGHDN and FVKESK. The CDR3 sequence: CASSQDPLGQGAG.

CDR3 coding DNA: TGTGCCAGCACCTACAGGGGCCGGATGAACACTGAAGCTTTCTTT. It specifies CASTYRGRMNTEAFF. The chain links TRBV19 to TRBJ1-1; 7 bases are a match to TRBD1. This CDR3 is 15 amino acids long. The V and J ends lost 9 bases and 0 bases, in that order; junction bases with no gene match: 10. Germline V CDR1 and CDR2: LNHDA, SQIVND (reference sequence).

This sequence joins TRBV11-3 and TRBJ1-1; D not resolved. This CDR3 comprises 13 residues. V was clipped by 4 bases and J by 0 bases, with 6 bases between them. Germline V lookup: CDR1 SGHNT, CDR2 YENEEA. CDR3 bases: TGTGCCAGCAGCTCCCGGATGAACACTGAAGCTTTCTTT. This gives the protein CASSSRMNTEAFF.

The chain is built from TRBV5-1 and TRBJ2-7, with D possibly TRBD1 on 5 matching bases. V was shortened by 1 base and J by 5 bases, with 10 bases between the two germline ends. Germline CDR1 and CDR2: SGHRS and YFSETQ. The CDR3 consists of 13 residues. Written as DNA, the CDR3 is TGCGCCAGCAGCTTGTTTCAGGGTGACGAGCAGTACTTC. Residues: CASSLFQGDEQYF. The whole variable domain, filled in from reference TRBV5-1 and TRBJ2-7, reads KAGVTQTPRYLIKTRGQQVTLSCSPISGHRSVSWYQQTPGQGLQFLFEYFSETQRNKGNFPGRFSGRQFSNSRSEMNVSTLELGDSALYLCASSLFQGDEQYFGPGTRLTVT.

This clone has a single count. This chain links TRBV27 with TRBJ2-1; TRBD2 might be the D (6 bases). Germline CDR1 and CDR2: MNHEY and SMNVEV (reference sequence). This CDR3 is 14 amino acids long. Deletions cut 4 bases from V and 8 bases from J, with 15 bases between. As DNA, the CDR3 is TGTGCCAGCAGTTCACTAGCCGCAGCGGATGAGCAGTTCTTC. Its translation: CASSSLAAADEQFF.

The chain carries TRBV5-5 and TRBJ1-1, with D maybe TRBD1 (5 bases). This CDR3 is built from 14 residues. Germline-derived CDR1 and CDR2 are SGHKS and YYEKEE (reference sequence). V was trimmed by 3 bases and J by 4 bases, leaving 13 bases between them. The CDR3 spells CASSWTTRGTEAFF. In nucleotides, the CDR3 is TGTGCCAGCAGCTGGACAACCCGGGGCACTGAAGCTTTCTTT. The full variable domain, with the rest looked up from reference TRBV5-5 and TRBJ1-1, is DAGVTQSPTHLIKTRGQQVTLRCSPISGHKSVSWYQQVLGQGPQFIFQYYEKEERGRGNFPDRFSARQFPNYSSELNVNALLLGDSALYLCASSWTTRGTEAFFGQGTRLTVV.

CDR3 in DNA: TGTGCCACGGGGGGCACCAACACCGGGGAGCTGTTTTTT. Protein product: CATGGTNTGELFF. The gene calls are TRBV6-5 and TRBJ2-2; possible D gene TRBD2, 7 bases. Germline values: CDR1 MNHEY, CDR2 SVGAGI. The germline V and J ends were trimmed by 10 bases and 2 bases, with 11 bases remaining between them. The CDR3 has 13 residues.

The chain has TRBV7-8 and TRBJ2-7; 7 positions agree with TRBD1. The CDR3 is 13 amino acids. Unmatched junction bases numbered 4, after V lost 5 bases and J lost 3 bases. Per germline, CDR1 SGHVS and CDR2 FQNEAQ. The CDR3 nucleotides are TGTGCCAGCAGCACTACAGGGGTCTACGAGCAGTACTTC. It yields the protein CASSTTGVYEQYF.

This clone was detected once. V and J are TRBV7-8 and TRBJ1-1; D unresolved. Trimming removed 5 bases from V and 3 bases from J, with 16 bases in between. In germline, CDR1 is SGHVS, CDR2 FQNEAQ. The CDR3 sequence is 15 residues long. CDR3: CASSPNIGSYTEAFF. CDR3 DNA: TGTGCCAGCAGCCCAAACATAGGATCGTACACTGAAGCTTTCTTT.

Concerning this clone: Other nucleotide sequences in the sample specify the same CDR3. Here the CDR3 DNA reads TGTGCCAGCAGTTTATCAGTGAACACTGAAGCTTTCTTT. Its translation is CASSLSVNTEAFF. The chain links TRBV27 to TRBJ1-1; no definite D call. Looked up from germline, CDR1 is MNHEY and CDR2 is SMNVEV (reference sequence). Trimming took off 0 bases at V and 0 bases at J, with 2 bases between the two ends. There are 13 residues in the CDR3.

Worth noting for this clone: This sample also contains other DNA sequences that code for the same CDR3. The chain links TRBV19 to TRBJ2-7; TRBD2 aligns across 10 bases. In germline, CDR1 is LNHDA, CDR2 SQIVND (reference sequence). Trimming took 5 bases from V and 4 from J; bases not matched to a gene: 2. CDR3 length: 13 residues. The CDR3 bases are TGTGCCAGTAGTTTGGGACTAGCGTACGAGCAGTACTTC. This gives the protein CASSLGLAYEQYF.

This chain joins TRBV28 and TRBJ1-1; D is undetermined. Looked up from germline, CDR1 is MDHEN and CDR2 is SYDVKM. V was trimmed by 6 bases and J by 7 bases, leaving 12 bases between them. The CDR3 sequence is 12 residues long. The CDR3 protein is CASSHRTHEAFF. The DNA for the CDR3 is TGTGCCAGCAGCCATAGGACCCATGAAGCTTTCTTT.

The chain joins TRBV19 to TRBJ2-7; D possibly corresponds to TRBD2 (5 bases). This CDR3 region has 14 residues. V was clipped by 5 bases and J by 2 bases, with 13 bases between them. The V gene's germline CDR1 is LNHDA and CDR2 SQIVND (reference sequence). CDR3 in DNA: TGTGCCAGTAGTGACCCGGACGGGACCTACGAGCAGTACTTC. It yields the protein CASSDPDGTYEQYF.